The sequence of this T cell receptor beta chain was determined in a study of blood T cell repertoires in COVID-19. Methods used by the authors: Reference gene primer amplification gave nucleated cell count estimates. Generated by immunoSEQ multiplex PCR, the TCRdb table keeps only in-frame clones and is missing some. V, J and clone size are taken as reported in that table, and D and trimming were inferred from the DNA itself. Here the sample spans 250,000 to 300,000 clones, approximately 90% being singletons. Per the germline V gene, CDR1 is MRHNA and CDR2 is SNTAGT. The CDR3 is 14 residues long. The V end was cut by 3 bases, the J end by 2 bases, with 7 bases between.

Sequencing was carried out using peripheral blood. The sequence was obtained from a woman between 25 and 40 years old with COVID-19, enrolled during active disease. The rearrangement uses TRBV6-4 and TRBJ2-2; D call uncertain. CDR3 in DNA: TGTGCCAGCAGTGAGGCAGGTAACACCGGGGAGCTGTTTTTT. Its protein product is CASSEAGNTGELFF.